Below are 26 T cell receptor beta chains sequenced from a single sample in a study of identical twins. TCRdb reprocessed the 5' RACE reads with MiXCR, giving one entry per CDR3 protein. The sample lists some 1,700,000 distinct CDR3 sequences; about 30% were seen once. The sequenced material came from cord blood. These receptors came from a newborn girl in good health.

This CDR3 reads CASSLGPSSRDSYEQYF. The CDR3 DNA is TGCGCCAGCAGCTTGGGACCATCCTCGCGGGACTCCTACGAGCAGTACTTC. The chain uses TRBV5-1 and TRBJ2-7; D perhaps matches TRBD2 (6 bases). CDR3 length equals 17 residues. Trimming removed 0 bases at V and 0 bases at J, with 16 bases between. Germline lookup yields CDR1 SGHRS and CDR2 YFSETQ.

A few counts support this clonotype. The chain joins TRBV12-3 or TRBV12-4 to TRBJ2-3; 11 nucleotides match TRBD2. After removal of 3 bases from V and 2 bases from J, the junction contained 7 bases not matched to a gene. The CDR3 is 17 residues long. The CDR3: CASSLSPGLAVTDTQYF. In nucleotides, the CDR3 is TGTGCCAGCAGTTTGTCCCCGGGACTAGCGGTCACAGATACGCAGTATTTT.

This clonotype has just a few counts. This sequence joins TRBV3-1 and TRBJ2-1; perhaps TRBD2 as D (6 bases). Germline CDR1 and CDR2: LGHDT and YNNKEL (reference sequence). The CDR3 spans 15 residues. Trimming removed 0 bases from V and 5 bases from J, with 11 bases in between. In DNA form, the CDR3 reads TGTGCCAGCAGCCAAGACCGGGAGTGGGACAATGAGCAGTTCTTC. This translates into CASSQDREWDNEQFF.

This clonotype appeared a few times. The chain carries TRBV7-2 and TRBJ2-1, with 15 bases aligning to TRBD2. The CDR3 is 18 amino acids. Losses at the gene ends were 5 bases for V and 1 base for J; bases not matched to a gene: 6. Germline lookup yields CDR1 SGHTA and CDR2 FQGNSA. The CDR3 loop is CASSTPGLAGGSYNEQFF. CDR3 bases: TGTGCCAGCAGCACCCCGGGACTAGCGGGGGGATCCTACAATGAGCAGTTCTTC.

The chain has TRBV20-1 and TRBJ1-2; D is ambiguous. The CDR3 loop spans 11 amino acids. V lost 5 bases and J lost 8, with 12 bases in between. In germline, CDR1 is DFQATT, CDR2 SNEGSKA (reference sequence). The CDR3 DNA follows: TGCAGTGCTCGAGGTGGGGAGGGCTACACCTTC. This encodes CSARGGEGYTF.

This clonotype was found many times. V gene TRBV28 combines with J gene TRBJ2-3; no firm D call. The CDR3 extends over 13 amino acids. V lost 6 bases and J 0 bases, leaving 7 bases between the germline ends. Germline CDR1 is MDHEN and CDR2 is SYDVKM. Here the CDR3 reads CASRSTSTDTQYF. In nucleotides, the CDR3 is TGTGCCAGCAGGTCCACTAGCACAGATACGCAGTATTTT.

A note on this clonotype: A read error is likely, as this CDR3 ends without the conserved phenylalanine or tryptophan. The chain is built from TRBV2 and TRBJ2-5, with D possibly TRBD1 on 6 matching bases. The V end was cut by 2 bases, the J end by 2 bases, with 9 bases between. Germline CDR1 reads SNHLY; CDR2 reads FYNNEI. The CDR3 runs 14 residues. The CDR3 loop reads CASSERGIQETQYV. The CDR3 DNA reads TGTGCCAGCAGTGAAAGGGGGATACAAGAGACCCAGTACGTC.

The rearrangement links TRBV5-6 to TRBJ2-7; 11 positions match TRBD1. The germline V gene encodes CDR1 SGHDT and CDR2 YYEEEE. V trimming: 4 bases; J trimming: 3 bases; junction bases outside the gene matches: 6. This CDR3 has 15 residues. The chain's CDR3 is CASSQTGTGGYEQYF. CDR3 in DNA: TGTGCCAGCAGCCAAACCGGGACAGGGGGCTACGAGCAGTACTTC.

This clonotype appeared a single time. This may be a read error: a much more frequent sequence differs by one nucleotide. The CDR3, as DNA: TGTGCCAGCAGTAAGCCGGGACAGGGACTCCACAATGAGCAGTTCTTC. This translates into CASSKPGQGLHNEQFF. The genes are TRBV2 and TRBJ2-1; 9 bases agree with TRBD1. J gave up 5 bases and V 5 bases, and 10 bases lay outside the gene matches. Germline assignment: CDR1 SNHLY and CDR2 FYNNEI. The CDR3 runs to 16 residues.

The J gene is TRBJ2-1, the V gene TRBV6-1, with unresolved D. The length of the CDR3 is 21 residues. Germline CDR1 and CDR2: MNHNS and SASEGT. V lost 4 bases and J 0 bases, leaving 28 bases between the germline ends. CDR3 protein: CASSVALPERSISSSYNEQFF. CDR3 nucleotides: TGTGCCAGCAGTGTAGCCCTCCCGGAAAGAAGTATATCTAGCTCCTACAATGAGCAGTTCTTC.

This clonotype was recorded at least ten times. V gene TRBV6-1 combines with J gene TRBJ1-2, with no clear D. CDR3 length: 8 amino acids. CDR1 is MNHNS, CDR2 SASEGT, per germline. Trimming took off 6 bases at V and 8 bases at J, with 1 base between the two ends. The CDR3, as DNA: TGTGCCAGCAGAGGCTACACCTTC. Translation: CASRGYTF.

This clonotype occurred many times. The chain employs TRBV6-5 and TRBJ2-7, with D unclear. The length of the CDR3 is 13 residues. The ends were cut back, 6 bases at V and 2 bases at J, with 11 bases in the middle. The V gene's germline CDR1 is MNHEY and CDR2 SVGAGI. CDR3 in amino acids: CASSPLRPYEQYF. CDR3 nucleotides: TGTGCCAGCAGCCCCCTAAGGCCCTACGAGCAGTACTTC.

The chain employs TRBV7-9 and TRBJ2-3; 13 positions agree with TRBD2. Germline CDR1 is SEHNR and CDR2 is FQNEAQ (reference sequence). V lost 5 bases and J lost 4; bases outside the gene matches: 9. CDR3 length equals 17 residues. The CDR3: CASSHGLAGALADTQYF. The CDR3 DNA follows: TGTGCCAGCAGCCACGGACTAGCGGGGGCGTTGGCAGATACGCAGTATTTT. Full variable domain (missing parts from reference TRBV7-9 and TRBJ2-3): DTGVSQNPRHKITKRGQNVTFRCDPISEHNRLYWYRQTLGQGPEFLTYFQNEAQLEKSRLLSDRFSAERPKGSFSTLEIQRTEQGDSAMYLCASSHGLAGALADTQYFGPGTRLTVL.

This clonotype was found many times. The chain employs TRBV28 and TRBJ1-2; the D is unclear. V gave up 6 bases and J gave up 4 bases, with 15 bases separating them. Germline values: CDR1 MDHEN, CDR2 SYDVKM. The CDR3 runs to 14 residues. The CDR3 DNA reads TGTGCCAGCAGCCTTGGACGTTCTAGCTATGGCTACACCTTC. Its translation: CASSLGRSSYGYTF.

The gene calls are TRBV7-9 and TRBJ2-7; 7 bases align to TRBD1. Per germline, CDR1 SEHNR and CDR2 FQNEAQ (reference sequence). The V gene end was trimmed by 3 bases and the J gene end by 0 bases; junction bases not matched to a gene: 5. The CDR3 has 15 amino acids. The CDR3 loop reads CASSFETGYSYEQYF. In DNA, the CDR3 is TGTGCCAGCAGCTTTGAGACAGGGTACTCCTACGAGCAGTACTTC.

The genes are TRBV20-1 and TRBJ2-1; tentative D call: TRBD2 (7 bases). Trimming removed 5 bases from V and 6 bases from J, with 17 bases in between. The CDR3 length is 14 residues. Germline-derived CDR1 and CDR2 are DFQATT and SNEGSKA (reference sequence). The CDR3 nucleotides read TGCAGTGCTGCACGGGGGGCGGGATGCAATGAGCAGTTCTTC. It yields the protein CSAARGAGCNEQFF.

Worth noting for this clonotype: Here the CDR3 omits its conserved ending phenylalanine or tryptophan, so a read error is the likely source. V gene TRBV4-2 combines with J gene TRBJ1-4, with 8 positions matching TRBD1. CDR3 length: 15 residues. Germline CDR1 is LGHNA and CDR2 is YNFKEQ. Losses at the gene ends were 1 base for V and 6 bases for J; bases not matched to a gene: 4. Written as DNA, the CDR3 is TGTGCCAGCAGCCAAGTTGGGACAGGTGATGAAAAACTGTTTTAT. It encodes CASSQVGTGDEKLFY.

This clonotype was counted a few times. V gene TRBV20-1 combines with J gene TRBJ1-2; possible D gene TRBD1, 6 bases. This CDR3 region has 14 residues. Trimming pared 2 bases from V and 5 bases from J, leaving 15 bases between. CDR1 and CDR2 (germline): DFQATT, SNEGSKA (reference sequence). CDR3 sequence reads: CSARSSGRGYGYTF. CDR3 coding DNA: TGCAGTGCTAGATCTAGCGGGAGGGGGTATGGCTACACCTTC.

In the case of this clonotype: A much larger clone sits a single nucleotide away, making a read error possible. The chain joins TRBV20-1 to TRBJ2-5, with TRBD2 matching 9 bases. The end of the DNA fits TRBJ2-7 better, so the J call may be wrong. Germline loops: CDR1 DFQATT, CDR2 SNEGSKA (reference sequence). The CDR3 runs to 14 residues. For the CDR3, the DNA is TGCAGTGCTTCCACGGGACTAGCCCCCCACGAGCAGTACTTC. Residues: CSASTGLAPHEQYF.

This chain uses TRBV10-3 with TRBJ1-2; D is undetermined. Germline CDR1 reads ENHRY; CDR2 reads SYGVKD. The CDR3 has 14 amino acids. V gave up 0 bases and J gave up 3 bases, with 8 bases separating them. The CDR3 DNA reads as TGTGCCATCAGTGAGTCGTGGTCTTACTATGGCTACACCTTC. Its translation: CAISESWSYYGYTF.

The chain joins TRBV5-1 to TRBJ2-3; 9 bases map to TRBD2. The CDR3 is 14 residues long. Per germline, CDR1 SGHRS and CDR2 YFSETQ. Trimming at V came to 4 bases and at J to 5 bases, leaving 5 bases not matched to a gene. The DNA of the CDR3 is TGCGCCAGCAGCGCGGGGGGGCCGGGAGATACGCAGTATTTT. This gives the protein CASSAGGPGDTQYF.

In this sample, this clonotype turned up a few times. In nucleotides, the CDR3 is TGCAGTGCCTCCCCGCAGGGCTACACCTTC. As protein: CSASPQGYTF. This chain joins TRBV20-1 and TRBJ1-2, with D unresolved. Germline V gene data show CDR1 as DFQATT and CDR2 as SNEGSKA (reference sequence). V was pared by 6 bases and J by 8 bases, with 10 bases between. This CDR3 region has 10 residues.

V is TRBV12-3 or TRBV12-4 and J is TRBJ1-5; no definite D call. The CDR3 length is 13 residues. The V gene lost 7 bases and the J gene lost 7 bases, with 14 bases spanning the gap. As DNA, the CDR3 is TGTGCCAGCACCCATCGACAAGGGCAGCCCCAGCATTTT. Its translation is CASTHRQGQPQHF.

The V and J genes are TRBV28 and TRBJ2-7, with 10 bases identical to TRBD2. Germline trimming cut 5 bases from V and 9 bases from J; bases unmatched to any gene: 16. The CDR3 is 16 residues long. The germline V gene has CDR1 MDHEN and CDR2 SYDVKM. The DNA of the CDR3 is TGTGCCAGCAGTCCACCATCTAGCGGGAGTCACAATGGGCAGTACTTC. This translates into CASSPPSSGSHNGQYF.

The chain couples TRBV6-6 to TRBJ1-2, with D possibly TRBD1 on 5 matching bases. Germline V gene lookup returns CDR1 MNHNY and CDR2 SVGAGI (reference sequence). The V gene lost 2 bases and the J gene lost 4 bases, with 8 bases spanning the gap. The length of the CDR3 is 13 residues. CDR3 in amino acids: CASSYVTVYGYTF. CDR3 in DNA: TGTGCCAGCAGTTACGTGACAGTCTATGGCTACACCTTC.

In its sample, this clonotype was seen once. This sequence may be a read error, since a much larger clone differs from it by one base. The rearrangement uses TRBV20-1 and TRBJ2-7; D remains ambiguous. The CDR3 runs to 13 residues. Germline V gene sequence: CDR1 DFQATT, CDR2 SNEGSKA (reference sequence). The chain's CDR3 is CSATGPSKIELYF. The CDR3 DNA follows: TGCAGTGCTACCGGGCCTAGTAAGATCGAGCTGTACTTC.